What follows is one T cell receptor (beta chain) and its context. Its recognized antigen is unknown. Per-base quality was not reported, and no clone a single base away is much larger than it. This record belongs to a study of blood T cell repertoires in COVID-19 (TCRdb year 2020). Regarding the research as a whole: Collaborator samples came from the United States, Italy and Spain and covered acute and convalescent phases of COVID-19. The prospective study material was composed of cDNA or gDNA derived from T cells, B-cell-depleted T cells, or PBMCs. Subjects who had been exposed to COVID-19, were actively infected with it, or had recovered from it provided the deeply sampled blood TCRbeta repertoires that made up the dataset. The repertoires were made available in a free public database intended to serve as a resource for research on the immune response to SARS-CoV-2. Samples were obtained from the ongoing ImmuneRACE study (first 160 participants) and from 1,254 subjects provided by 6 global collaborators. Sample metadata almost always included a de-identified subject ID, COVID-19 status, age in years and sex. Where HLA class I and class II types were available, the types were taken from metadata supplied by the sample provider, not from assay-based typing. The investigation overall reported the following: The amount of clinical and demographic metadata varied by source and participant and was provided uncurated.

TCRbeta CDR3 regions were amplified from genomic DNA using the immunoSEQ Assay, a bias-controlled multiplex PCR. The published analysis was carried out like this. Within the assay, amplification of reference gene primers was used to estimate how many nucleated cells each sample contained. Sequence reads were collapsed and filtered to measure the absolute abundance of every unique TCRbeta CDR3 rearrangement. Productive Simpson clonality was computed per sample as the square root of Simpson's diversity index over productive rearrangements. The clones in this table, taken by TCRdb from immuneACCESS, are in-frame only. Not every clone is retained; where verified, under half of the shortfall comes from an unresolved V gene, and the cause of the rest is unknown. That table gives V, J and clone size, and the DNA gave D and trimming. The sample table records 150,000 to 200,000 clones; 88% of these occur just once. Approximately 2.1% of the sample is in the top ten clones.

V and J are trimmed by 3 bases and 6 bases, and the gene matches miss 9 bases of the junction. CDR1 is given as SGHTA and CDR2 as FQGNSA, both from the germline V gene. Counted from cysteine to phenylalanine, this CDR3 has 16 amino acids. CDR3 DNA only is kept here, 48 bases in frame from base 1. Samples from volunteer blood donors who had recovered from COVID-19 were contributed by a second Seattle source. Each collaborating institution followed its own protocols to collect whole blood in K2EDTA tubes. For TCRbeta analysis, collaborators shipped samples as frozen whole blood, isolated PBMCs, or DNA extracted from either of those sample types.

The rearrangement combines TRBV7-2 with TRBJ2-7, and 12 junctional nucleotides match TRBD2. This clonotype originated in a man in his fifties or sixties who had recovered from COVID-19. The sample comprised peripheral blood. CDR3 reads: CASSFRTSGDGGEQYF. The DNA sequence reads TGTGCCAGCAGCTTCAGGACTAGCGGGGATGGGGGCGAGCAGTACTTC.